The clone carrying this T cell receptor beta chain was detected ten times or more. Its antigen remains unknown. Study findings and constraints: In terms of TCR gene usage, tumor memory CD4+ T cells clustered together with blood and lymph node memory CD4+ cells, as well as with lymph node naive CD4+ cells.

Tregs were sorted as CD4+CD25+CD127-/low cells. The length of the CDR3 is 15 residues. Germline-derived CDR1 and CDR2 are SGHTA and FQGNSA. Trimming stripped 5 bases from V and 0 bases from J, with 11 bases between. TCRdb analysed the 5' RACE reads with MiXCR anew, one entry per CDR3 protein. The sample has 52,000 or so distinct CDR3 sequences; less than 25% are singletons. This TCR came from a female donor with breast cancer. The sample taken for sequencing was tumor-infiltrating Tregs sorted from the breast tumor. The rearrangement uses TRBV7-2 and TRBJ1-5; D may be TRBD1 (5 bases). CDR3 sequence reads: CASSQGGLSNQPQHF. DNA of the CDR3: TGTGCCAGCAGCCAGGGAGGGCTTAGCAATCAGCCCCAGCATTTT.